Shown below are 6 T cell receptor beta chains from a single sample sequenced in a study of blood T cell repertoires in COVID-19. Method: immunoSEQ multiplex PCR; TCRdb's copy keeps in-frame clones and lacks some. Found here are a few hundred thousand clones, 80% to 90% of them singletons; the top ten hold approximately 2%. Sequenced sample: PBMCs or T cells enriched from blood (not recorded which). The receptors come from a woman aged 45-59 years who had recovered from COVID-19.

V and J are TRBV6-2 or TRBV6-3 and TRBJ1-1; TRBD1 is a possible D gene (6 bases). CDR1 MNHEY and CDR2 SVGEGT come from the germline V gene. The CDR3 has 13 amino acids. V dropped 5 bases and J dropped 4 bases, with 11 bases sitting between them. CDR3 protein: CASSQQGLTEAFF. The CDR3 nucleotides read TGTGCCAGCAGTCAACAGGGTCTCACTGAAGCTTTCTTT.

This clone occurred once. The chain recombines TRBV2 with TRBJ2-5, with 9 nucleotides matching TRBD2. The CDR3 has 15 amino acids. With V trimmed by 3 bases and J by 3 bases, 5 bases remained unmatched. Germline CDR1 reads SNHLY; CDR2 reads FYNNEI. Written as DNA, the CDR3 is TGTGCCAGCAGTGATGGGACTAGCAGGGAAGAGACCCAGTACTTC. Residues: CASSDGTSREETQYF.

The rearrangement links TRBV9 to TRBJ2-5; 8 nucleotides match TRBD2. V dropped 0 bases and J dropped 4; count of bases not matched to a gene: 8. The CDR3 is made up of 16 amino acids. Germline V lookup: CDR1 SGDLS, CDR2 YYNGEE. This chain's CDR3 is CASSVGVSGIGETQYF. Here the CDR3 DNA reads TGTGCCAGCAGCGTAGGAGTTAGCGGGATTGGAGAGACCCAGTACTTC.

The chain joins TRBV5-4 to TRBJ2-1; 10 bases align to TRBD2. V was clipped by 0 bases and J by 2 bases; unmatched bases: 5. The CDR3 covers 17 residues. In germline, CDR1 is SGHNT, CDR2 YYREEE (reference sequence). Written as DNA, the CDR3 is TGTGCCAGCAGCTTGGCTAGCGGGAGTATCGCCTACAATGAGCAGTTCTTC. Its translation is CASSLASGSIAYNEQFF.

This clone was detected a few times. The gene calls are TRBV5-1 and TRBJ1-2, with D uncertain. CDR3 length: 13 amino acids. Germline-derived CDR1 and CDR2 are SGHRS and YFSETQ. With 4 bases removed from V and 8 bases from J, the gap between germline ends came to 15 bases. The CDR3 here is CASSAQDAGGYTF. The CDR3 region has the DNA TGCGCCAGCAGCGCCCAGGACGCGGGAGGCTACACCTTC.

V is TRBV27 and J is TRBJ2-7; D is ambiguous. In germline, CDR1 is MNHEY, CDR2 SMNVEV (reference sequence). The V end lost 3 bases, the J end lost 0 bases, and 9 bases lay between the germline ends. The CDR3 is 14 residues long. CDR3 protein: CASSLRTDSYEQYF. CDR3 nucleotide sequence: TGTGCCAGCAGTTTGAGAACAGACTCCTACGAGCAGTACTTC.